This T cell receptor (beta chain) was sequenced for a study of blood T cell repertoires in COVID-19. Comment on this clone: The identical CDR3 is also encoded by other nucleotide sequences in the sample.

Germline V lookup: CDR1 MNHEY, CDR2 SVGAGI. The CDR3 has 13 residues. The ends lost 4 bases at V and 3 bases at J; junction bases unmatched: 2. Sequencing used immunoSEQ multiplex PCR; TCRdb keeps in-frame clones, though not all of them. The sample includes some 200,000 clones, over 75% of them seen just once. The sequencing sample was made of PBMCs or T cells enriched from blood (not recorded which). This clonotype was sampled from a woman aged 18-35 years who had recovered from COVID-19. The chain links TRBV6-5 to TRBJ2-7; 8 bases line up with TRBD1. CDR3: CASSSGQGYEQYF. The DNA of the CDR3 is TGTGCCAGCAGTTCAGGACAGGGCTACGAGCAGTACTTC.